What follows are 8 T cell receptor beta chains derived from one specimen sequenced in a study of T-cell memory formation after mild COVID-19. TCRdb re-called the 5' RACE reads with MiXCR, one entry per CDR3 protein. This repertoire shows roughly 240,000 distinct CDR3 sequences, approximately 15% found once; its top ten account for about 2%. Sequencing was done on a sample of PBMCs or a T cell subset sorted from them (not recorded which). All receptors derive from an adult woman who had mild COVID-19 (a few samples of this study predate the infection). Cell type and time point are not known.

The CDR3 DNA reads TGTGCGGAGGGTCCGGGAGGTCAGCCCCAGCATTTT. This translates into CAEGPGGQPQHF. The chain is built from TRBV18 and TRBJ1-5; D not resolved. The CDR3 has 12 amino acids. Germline V gene lookup returns CDR1 KGHSH and CDR2 LQKENI.

The chain links TRBV20-1 to TRBJ2-2, with D maybe TRBD2 (5 bases). Deletions cut 0 bases from V and 6 bases from J, with 11 bases between. This CDR3 is built from 14 residues. Germline V gene data show CDR1 as DFQATT and CDR2 as SNEGSKA (reference sequence). CDR3 in amino acids: CSARDRVASGELFF. The DNA of the CDR3 is TGCAGTGCTAGAGATCGTGTAGCGTCCGGGGAGCTGTTTTTT.

The rearrangement joins TRBV7-9 to TRBJ1-6, with D perhaps TRBD1 (5 bases). Deletions cut 3 bases from V and 16 bases from J, with 16 bases between. Germline loops: CDR1 SEHNR, CDR2 FQNEAQ (reference sequence). CDR3 length equals 13 residues. The CDR3 spells CASSFDTGTLLHF. The CDR3 nucleotides read TGTGCCAGCAGCTTCGACACCGGGACCCTTCTCCACTTT. Complete variable domain (other parts from reference TRBV7-9 and TRBJ1-6): DTGVSQNPRHKITKRGQNVTFRCDPISEHNRLYWYRQTLGQGPEFLTYFQNEAQLEKSRLLSDRFSAERPKGSFSTLEIQRTEQGDSAMYLCASSFDTGTLLHFGNGTRLTVT.

The chain links TRBV29-1 to TRBJ2-3; 11 bases agree with TRBD2. J was trimmed by 0 bases and V by 4 bases; bases with no gene match: 9. The CDR3 runs to 17 residues. Germline-derived CDR1 and CDR2 are SQVTM and ANQGSEA. The chain's CDR3 is CSVVRIAGGASTDTQYF. The CDR3 bases are TGCAGCGTTGTCCGGATAGCGGGAGGGGCTAGCACAGATACGCAGTATTTT.

This clonotype occurred a few times. This chain uses TRBV19 with TRBJ1-5; D is perhaps TRBD1 (5 bases). Trimming pared 7 bases from V and 1 base from J, leaving 11 bases between. Germline CDR1 and CDR2: LNHDA and SQIVND (reference sequence). The CDR3 length is 14 residues. CDR3 bases: TGTGCCAGTACCCTGAGGACAAGCAATCAGCCCCAGCATTTT. Translating gives CASTLRTSNQPQHF.

The sample holds a few counts of this clonotype. The DNA of the CDR3 is TGTGCCAGCAGCATACGAGTCTGGGGAGGGCGCGACACCGGGGAGCTGTTTTTT. Encoded protein: CASSIRVWGGRDTGELFF. The chain joins TRBV11-3 to TRBJ2-2; TRBD2 matches 7 bases. The germline V gene has CDR1 SGHNT and CDR2 YENEEA. The CDR3 length is 18 residues. With 5 bases clipped from V and 3 bases from J, the junction kept 15 bases outside the gene matches.

This clonotype was observed at least ten times. The chain couples TRBV25-1 to TRBJ1-3; possible D gene TRBD1, 6 bases. Trimming stripped 3 bases from V and 0 bases from J, with 21 bases between. CDR1 is MGHDK, CDR2 SYGVNS, per germline. This CDR3 spans 19 amino acids. The CDR3 bases are TGTGCCAGCAGTGAGGGTGTGCCGGGACACAGATTCTCTGGAAACACCATATATTTT. Translating it yields CASSEGVPGHRFSGNTIYF.

This clonotype was counted a few times. This chain connects TRBV29-1 to TRBJ2-1; 10 bases are a match to TRBD2. CDR1 SQVTM and CDR2 ANQGSEA come from the germline V gene. There are 14 residues in the CDR3. With 1 base clipped from V and 8 bases from J, the junction kept 5 bases outside the gene matches. The CDR3: CSVEGSGRADEQFF. As DNA, the CDR3 is TGCAGCGTTGAAGGAAGCGGGAGGGCCGATGAGCAGTTCTTC.